The clone carrying this T cell receptor beta chain has just a few counts. Its antigen is as yet unknown. The data stem from a study of blood T cells in healthy people across ages. The study, taken as a whole, reports: The fall in TCR beta diversity per million T cells was roughly linear with age. Among long-lived donors, naive CD4+ cells were more numerous and diversity higher than in aged donors.

Germline assignment: CDR1 SEHNR and CDR2 FQNEAQ (reference sequence). The CDR3 runs to 15 residues. Per sample, extraction of total RNA gave at least 5.5 micrograms in every case. Alongside a J-beta primer mix, a sample-barcoded 5' primer served in a second PCR lasting roughly 7 to 11 cycles. At least 2.5 million CDR3-containing paired-end reads were obtained per sample. TCRdb reprocessed the 5' RACE reads with MiXCR, giving one entry per CDR3 protein. The table has more than 650,000 distinct CDR3 sequences, about a fifth seen once. This TCR derives from a man between 65 and 79 years old in good health. Sample: blood. The rearrangement joins TRBV7-9 to TRBJ2-1, with D perhaps TRBD2 (5 bases). The end of the DNA is better explained by TRBJ2-5, so the J call may be wrong. CDR3 nucleotide sequence: TGTGCCAGCAGCTTCGAGCCGGGGTTCCAAGAGACCCAGTACTTC. Protein product: CASSFEPGFQETQYF.